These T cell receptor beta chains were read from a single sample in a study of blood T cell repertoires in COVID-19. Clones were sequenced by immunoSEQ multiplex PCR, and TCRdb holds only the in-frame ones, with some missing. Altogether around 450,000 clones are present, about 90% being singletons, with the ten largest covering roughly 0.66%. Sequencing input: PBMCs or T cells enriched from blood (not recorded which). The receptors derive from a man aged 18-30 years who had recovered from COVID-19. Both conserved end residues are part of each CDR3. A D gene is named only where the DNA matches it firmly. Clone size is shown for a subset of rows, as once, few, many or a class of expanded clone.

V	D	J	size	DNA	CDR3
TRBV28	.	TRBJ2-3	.	TGTGCCAGCAGTCCCCCCGGTACGCAGTATTTT	CASSPPGTQYF
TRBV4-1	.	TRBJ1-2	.	TGCGCCAGCAGCCAGGGACTTTCCGGGCATTGGGGCTACACCTTC	CASSQGLSGHWGYTF
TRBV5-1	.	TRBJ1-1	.	TGCGCCAGCAGTCTGGACATAGGCGCGGTGAACACTGAAGCTTTCTTT	CASSLDIGAVNTEAFF
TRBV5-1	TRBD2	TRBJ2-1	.	TGCGCCAGTACCTGGGAGGGCCTTTACAATGAGCAGTTCTTC	CASTWEGLYNEQFF
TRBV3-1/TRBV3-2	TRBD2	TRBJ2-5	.	TGTGCCAGCAGCCAAGGTCTAGCGGGGGGGTTTGGAGAGACCCAGTACTTC	CASSQGLAGGFGETQYF
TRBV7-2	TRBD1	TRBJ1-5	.	TGTGCCAGCAGCCCACGGACAGGCCCGAATCAGCCCCAGCATTTT	CASSPRTGPNQPQHF
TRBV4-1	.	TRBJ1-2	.	TGCGCCAGCAGCCAAGGAGGGCCCAGTGGCTACACCTTC	CASSQGGPSGYTF
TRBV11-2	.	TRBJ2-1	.	TGTGCCAGCAGACTTAGCGGCTCTCTAATCGGAAATGAGCAGTTCTTC	CASRLSGSLIGNEQFF
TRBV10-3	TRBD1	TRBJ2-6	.	TGTGCCATCAGTTTGGACAGGGCTGGGGCCAACGTCCTGACTTTC	CAISLDRAGANVLTF
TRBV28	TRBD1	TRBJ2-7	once	TGTGCCAGCAGGACAGGGAGCCCGAACTACGAGCAGTACTTC	CASRTGSPNYEQYF
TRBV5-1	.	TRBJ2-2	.	TGCGCCAGCAGCTTGGGACTAGGGACCGGGGAGCTGTTTTTT	CASSLGLGTGELFF
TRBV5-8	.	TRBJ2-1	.	TGTGCCAGCAGCTTGGGGCCCACGGCAGGGACCTACAATGAGCAGTTCTTC	CASSLGPTAGTYNEQFF
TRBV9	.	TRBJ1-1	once	TGTGCCAGCAGCTCGGGGTCCATGAACACTGAAGCTTTCTTT	CASSSGSMNTEAFF
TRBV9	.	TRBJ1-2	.	TGTGCCAGCAGCGTAGACCGGGGGGGCTACACCTTC	CASSVDRGGYTF
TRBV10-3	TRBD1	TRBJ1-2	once	TGTGCCATCAGTGAGTCGGGACCGGGACAGCTTAACTATGGCTACACCTTC	CAISESGPGQLNYGYTF
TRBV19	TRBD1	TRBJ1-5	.	TGTGCCAGTAGTAAGGACAGGAGCAATCAGCCCCAGCATTTT	CASSKDRSNQPQHF
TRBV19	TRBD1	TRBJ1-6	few	TGTGCCAGTAGTATCTCCGGACAGGGGAGTTCACCCCTCCACTTT	CASSISGQGSSPLHF
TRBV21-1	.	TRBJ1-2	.	TGTGCCAGCAGCAAAGTCCAGGGAAATAACGGCTACACCTTC	CASSKVQGNNGYTF
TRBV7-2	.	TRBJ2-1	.	TGTGCCAGCAGGCAGGACAGCTACAATGAGCAGTTCTTC	CASRQDSYNEQFF
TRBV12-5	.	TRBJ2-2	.	TGTGCTAGTGGTTTGGTCTTGACAGACAACACCGGGGAGCTGTTTTTT	CASGLVLTDNTGELFF
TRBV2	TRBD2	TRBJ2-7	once	TGTGCCAGCGGCAATAGCGGGAGAGACTACGAGCAGTACTTC	CASGNSGRDYEQYF
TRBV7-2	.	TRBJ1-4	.	TGTGCCAGCAGCTTAGCCTCGGGGTTTGGCGGTCTTTATAATGAAAAACTGTTTTTT	CASSLASGFGGLYNEKLFF
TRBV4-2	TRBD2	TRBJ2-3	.	TGTGCCAGCAGCCAAGAAGTAGCGGGAGACGATACGCAGTATTTT	CASSQEVAGDDTQYF
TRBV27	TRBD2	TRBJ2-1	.	TGTGCCAGCAGTACCCTCAGTGGCGGGAGACCCTCCTACAATGAGCAGTTCTTC	CASSTLSGGRPSYNEQFF
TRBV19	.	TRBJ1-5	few	TGTGCCAGTAGTATAGTAGGGAGCGTCAGTCAGCCCCAGCATTTT	CASSIVGSVSQPQHF
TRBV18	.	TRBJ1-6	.	TGTGCCAGCTCACCCGTGACAGGCGAATCCTATAATTCACCCCTCCACTTT	CASSPVTGESYNSPLHF
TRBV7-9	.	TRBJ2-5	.	TGTGCCAGCAGGATCCTAGACCCGGCAGAGCAAGAGACCCAGTACTTC	CASRILDPAEQETQYF
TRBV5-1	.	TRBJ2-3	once	TGCGCCAGCAGCCCATCGCTAATAGATACGCAGTATTTT	CASSPSLIDTQYF
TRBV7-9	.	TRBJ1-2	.	TGTGCCAGCAGTTTCTCAGACAGCTATGGCTACACCTTC	CASSFSDSYGYTF
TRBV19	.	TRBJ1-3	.	TGTGCCAGTAGTATCTCAGTGGACAGTTTCTCTGGAAACACCATATATTTT	CASSISVDSFSGNTIYF
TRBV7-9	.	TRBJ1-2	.	TGTGCCAGCAGCCAAGAGGGTGGCTACACCTTC	CASSQEGGYTF
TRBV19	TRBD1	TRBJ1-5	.	TGTGCCAGTAGTATCCGGGACAGGGTTGGGGGAAATCAGCCCCAGCATTTT	CASSIRDRVGGNQPQHF
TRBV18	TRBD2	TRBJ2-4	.	TGTGCCAGCTCACCAGGGGGGGTTGTAGCCAAAAACATTCAGTACTTC	CASSPGGVVAKNIQYF
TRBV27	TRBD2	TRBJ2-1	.	TGTGCCAGCAGTTTATGGGGGACTAGCTCATACAATGAGCAGTTCTTC	CASSLWGTSSYNEQFF
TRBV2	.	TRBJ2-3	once	TGTGCCAGCAGTGCCCTCACAGATACGCAGTATTTT	CASSALTDTQYF
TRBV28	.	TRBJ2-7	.	TGTGCCAGCGAGGCCGGAGGCATCCACTACGAGCAGTACTTC	CASEAGGIHYEQYF
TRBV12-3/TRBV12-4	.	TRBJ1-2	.	TGTGCCAGCAGTTTAGGAGGTGACTACACCTTC	CASSLGGDYTF
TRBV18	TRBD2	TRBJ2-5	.	TGTGCCAGCTCACCACAGAGGGGCCTAGCGGGGACCAATCAAGAGACCCAGTACTTC	CASSPQRGLAGTNQETQYF
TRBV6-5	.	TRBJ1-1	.	TGTGCCAGCACCGCGGACACCACTGAAGCTTTCTTT	CASTADTTEAFF
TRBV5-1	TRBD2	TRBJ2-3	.	TGCGCCAGCAGCGCGGGACTAGCGGGAGCAGATACGCAGTATTTT	CASSAGLAGADTQYF
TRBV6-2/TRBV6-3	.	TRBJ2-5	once	TGTGCCAGCAGTTACGTCGGAGGGGAGACCCAGTACTTC	CASSYVGGETQYF
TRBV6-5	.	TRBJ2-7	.	TGTGCCAGCAGTACCGACAGTTCCTACGAGCAGTACTTC	CASSTDSSYEQYF
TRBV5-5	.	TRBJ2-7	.	TGTGCCAGCAGCTTATCGCAGCACAGCTCCTACGAGCAGTACTTC	CASSLSQHSSYEQYF
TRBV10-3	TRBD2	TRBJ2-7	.	TGTGCCATCAGCGGGGGTGGACTAGCGGGAGTCTCCTACGAGCAGTACTTC	CAISGGGLAGVSYEQYF
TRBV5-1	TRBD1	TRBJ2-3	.	TGCGCCAGCAGCTCACGGACAGGGGGCCTAAATACGCAGTATTTT	CASSSRTGGLNTQYF
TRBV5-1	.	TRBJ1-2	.	TGCGCCAGCAGCCTGACACAGGGAACTGGCTACACCTTC	CASSLTQGTGYTF